This T cell receptor (beta chain) was identified during a study of T cells in Graves' hyperthyroidism and ophthalmopathy. Study-wide points: Most expanded thyroid clonotypes above 0.001 also appeared in blood.

Graves' hyperthyroidism was deemed stable absent ophthalmopathy progression within 18 months. The source material, RNA transcripts, was used to amplify TCR beta CDR3 regions. The TCR CDR3 was amplified in a first-round RT-PCR using the HTBI primer set. TCRdb fed the multiplex PCR reads into MiXCR, producing one record per CDR3 protein. The table shows about 300,000 distinct CDR3 sequences, with around 15% occurring only once. This clonotype occurred many times. The antigen remains undetermined. Specimen: blood. The receptor was isolated from a woman between 40 and 50 years old with Graves' hyperthyroidism.

The CDR3 reads CAISEDLRGSGNQPQHF. The CDR3, as DNA: TGTGCCATCAGTGAGGATCTCCGAGGGTCTGGCAATCAGCCCCAGCATTTT. The V gene is TRBV10-3, the J gene TRBJ1-5; no clear D gene. Germline loops: CDR1 ENHRY, CDR2 SYGVKD. V was trimmed by 2 bases and J by 2 bases, leaving 16 bases between them. This CDR3 contains 17 residues.